Presented here are 8 T cell receptor beta chains from one specimen sequenced in a study of T cells in Graves' hyperthyroidism and ophthalmopathy. Authors of the study amplified TCR beta CDR3 regions from RNA transcripts. A first-round RT-PCR of the TCR CDR3 used the HTBI primer set. Via MiXCR, TCRdb re-called the multiplex PCR reads, giving one row per CDR3 protein. The table includes about 560,000 distinct CDR3 sequences, roughly a sixth detected once. The sample taken for sequencing was blood. The receptor source for this set is a woman under 30 with Graves' hyperthyroidism.

The chain joins TRBV5-6 to TRBJ2-1; 9 positions agree with TRBD1. This CDR3 spans 15 amino acids. Germline CDR1 SGHDT, CDR2 YYEEEE. With 2 bases clipped from V and 4 bases from J, the junction kept 4 bases outside the gene matches. The CDR3 region has the DNA TGTGCCAGCAGCTTCGGACAGGGGCGGTACAATGAGCAGTTCTTC. Residues: CASSFGQGRYNEQFF.

The rearrangement uses TRBV5-1 and TRBJ2-5, with D maybe TRBD2 (5 bases). Germline V CDR1 and CDR2: SGHRS, YFSETQ. V was pared by 4 bases and J by 1 base, with 17 bases between. The CDR3 loop spans 16 amino acids. The DNA of the CDR3 is TGCGCCAGCAGCAGGGAGACGGGTCTCCTCCAAGAGACCCAGTACTTC. Amino acid sequence: CASSRETGLLQETQYF.

This clonotype was observed a few times. The V and J genes are TRBV5-6 and TRBJ2-3; D is ambiguous. CDR1 and CDR2 (germline): SGHDT, YYEEEE. The CDR3 is 13 amino acids. Trimming pared 3 bases from V and 8 bases from J, leaving 13 bases between. The CDR3 DNA is TGTGCCAGCAGCTCCACAGCAGCCCGTACGCAGTATTTT. Residues: CASSSTAARTQYF.

This clonotype was found many times. The genes are TRBV2 and TRBJ2-2; tentative D call: TRBD1 (6 bases). Trimming removed 7 bases at V and 1 base at J, with 7 bases between. Germline V gene data show CDR1 as SNHLY and CDR2 as FYNNEI. The CDR3 extends over 13 amino acids. The CDR3 sequence: CASNRENTGELFF. CDR3 in DNA: TGTGCCAGCAACAGGGAGAACACCGGGGAGCTGTTTTTT.

This clonotype was found many times. This sequence joins TRBV7-6 and TRBJ1-3, with 7 bases matching TRBD1. The CDR3 has 17 residues. Trimming at V came to 5 bases and at J to 0 bases, leaving 10 bases not matched to a gene. Germline V gene sequence: CDR1 SGHVS, CDR2 FNYEAQ. For the CDR3, the DNA is TGTGCCAGCAGCCCGAGGACAGGCACCTCCTCTGGAAACACCATATATTTT. Its protein product is CASSPRTGTSSGNTIYF.

This clonotype appeared many times. The chain has TRBV5-1 and TRBJ1-1; TRBD1 is a possible D gene (6 bases). The CDR3 sequence is 13 residues long. Germline values: CDR1 SGHRS, CDR2 YFSETQ. With 5 bases removed from V and 3 bases from J, the gap between germline ends came to 11 bases. CDR3 bases: TGCGCCAGCAGAAACCCAGGGGACACTGAAGCTTTCTTT. Its protein product is CASRNPGDTEAFF.

This clonotype was picked up many times. The V and J genes are TRBV2 and TRBJ2-7, with unresolved D. Germline CDR1 is SNHLY and CDR2 is FYNNEI. V was trimmed by 3 bases and J by 7 bases, leaving 7 bases between them. The CDR3 runs 11 residues. CDR3 sequence (DNA): TGTGCCAGCAGTGACCCTCAGGAGCAGTACTTC. Translation: CASSDPQEQYF.

A remark on this clonotype: The junction shows a germline mismatch at one end, possibly a read error. The chain carries TRBV20-1 and TRBJ2-3; D tentatively fits TRBD1 or TRBD2 (5 bases each). The CDR3 spans 14 residues. Per the germline V gene, CDR1 is DFQATT and CDR2 is SNEGSKA (reference sequence). Here the CDR3 DNA reads TGCAGTGCTAGAGAAGGGGCTAGCATAGATACGCAGTATTTT. Amino acids: CSAREGASIDTQYF.